These 25 T cell receptor beta chains were sequenced from one sample in a study of T cell responses to AZD1222 COVID-19 vaccine. Sequenced by immunoSEQ multiplex PCR; TCRdb stores in-frame clones only, minus some. Here the sample spans some 200,000 clones, about 92% being singletons. Sequences were derived from peripheral blood, sampled on day 0 of MenACWY control vaccination. The receptors stem from an adult in good health.

This clone was counted once. One junction end does not reproduce the germline sequence, and a read error may be involved. The CDR3 coding sequence is TGTGCCAGCAGTTACGGTGGCTCCACAGCTACGCAGTATTTT. Protein sequence: CASSYGGSTATQYF. The genes are TRBV6-5 and TRBJ2-3; D remains ambiguous. Looked up from germline, CDR1 is MNHEY and CDR2 is SVGAGI. The CDR3 has 14 amino acids.

This chain connects TRBV7-9 to TRBJ1-1; D perhaps matches TRBD1 (5 bases). Trimming cost V 4 bases and J 4 bases, with 19 bases left between them. The CDR3 length is 16 residues. CDR1 SEHNR and CDR2 FQNEAQ come from the germline V gene (reference sequence). The CDR3 region is CASSSRRPTQGTEAFF. The CDR3 coding sequence is TGTGCCAGCAGCTCCAGGAGGCCAACCCAGGGCACTGAAGCTTTCTTT.

V is TRBV19 and J is TRBJ1-1; 7 bases are a match to TRBD1. Germline-derived CDR1 and CDR2 are LNHDA and SQIVND (reference sequence). The trim removed 8 bases at V and 1 base at J, leaving 1 base unmatched. CDR3 length equals 12 residues. CDR3 sequence reads: CASGDRNTEAFF. In DNA form, the CDR3 reads TGTGCCAGTGGGGACAGGAACACTGAAGCTTTCTTT.

The V gene is TRBV11-2, the J gene TRBJ1-1; perhaps TRBD1 as D (5 bases). Per germline, CDR1 SGHAT and CDR2 FQNNGV. V lost 5 bases and J lost 5, with 21 bases in between. This CDR3 is 16 amino acids long. CDR3 sequence reads: CASSPGEAGRRTEAFF. The CDR3 nucleotides read TGTGCCAGCAGCCCGGGGGAGGCGGGGAGAAGGACTGAAGCTTTCTTT.

V gene TRBV3-1 (or the pseudogene TRBV3-2) combines with J gene TRBJ1-2, with 8 nucleotides matching TRBD1. The trim removed 1 base at V and 8 bases at J, leaving 12 bases unmatched. The CDR3 runs 16 residues. The germline V gene has CDR1 LGHDT and CDR2 YNNKEL (reference sequence). The CDR3 spells CASSQGGGQGIKGYTF. In DNA, the CDR3 is TGTGCCAGCAGCCAAGGCGGAGGACAGGGTATTAAAGGCTACACCTTC.

The chain carries TRBV7-6 and TRBJ2-1; 7 nucleotides agree with TRBD1. V trimming: 5 bases; J trimming: 1 base; junction bases outside the gene matches: 11. Per germline, CDR1 SGHVS and CDR2 FNYEAQ. This CDR3 is built from 17 residues. The CDR3 DNA reads TGTGCCAGCAGCCCTGGGATCGGACAGGTATCCTACAATGAGCAGTTCTTC. Translating it yields CASSPGIGQVSYNEQFF.

This clone was picked up one time. CDR3 in amino acids: CASSVASGDLYEQYF. CDR3 coding DNA: TGTGCCAGCAGCGTAGCAAGTGGAGATCTCTACGAGCAGTACTTC. The rearrangement joins TRBV9 to TRBJ2-7; no clear D. Trimming pared 0 bases from V and 3 bases from J, leaving 13 bases between. This CDR3 region has 15 residues. The germline V gene has CDR1 SGDLS and CDR2 YYNGEE.

The chain joins TRBV3-1 (or the pseudogene TRBV3-2) to TRBJ2-4; no clear D gene. With 0 bases removed from V and 7 bases from J, the gap between germline ends came to 7 bases. The CDR3 loop spans 13 amino acids. Germline V gene lookup returns CDR1 LGHDT and CDR2 YNNKEL (reference sequence). The CDR3 is CASSQDGQNIQYF. The CDR3 nucleotides are TGTGCCAGCAGCCAAGATGGGCAGAACATTCAGTACTTC.

This rearrangement joins TRBV7-3 to TRBJ2-2; unclear D gene. V was trimmed by 1 base and J by 0 bases, leaving 3 bases between them. Germline V CDR1 and CDR2: SGHTA, FQGTGA. The CDR3 consists of 14 residues. The CDR3: CASSLNTNTGELFF. In DNA, the CDR3 is TGTGCCAGCAGCTTAAATACGAACACCGGGGAGCTGTTTTTT.

This chain uses TRBV5-1 with TRBJ2-1; TRBD2 matches at 8 bases. From germline, CDR1 is SGHRS and CDR2 YFSETQ. The J segment lost 6 bases and the V segment lost 5 bases, leaving 13 bases of the junction unmatched. This CDR3 has 16 amino acids. The CDR3 DNA reads as TGCGCCAGCAGAAGGGCTGGACTAGCCTTGATCAATGAGCAGTTCTTC. This translates into CASRRAGLALINEQFF. Complete variable domain (other parts from reference TRBV5-1 and TRBJ2-1): KAGVTQTPRYLIKTRGQQVTLSCSPISGHRSVSWYQQTPGQGLQFLFEYFSETQRNKGNFPGRFSGRQFSNSRSEMNVSTLELGDSALYLCASRRAGLALINEQFFGPGTRLTVL.

V gene TRBV19 combines with J gene TRBJ1-2, with TRBD1 as a possible D gene (5 bases). V was shortened by 9 bases and J by 3 bases, with 14 bases between the two germline ends. The V gene's germline CDR1 is LNHDA and CDR2 SQIVND (reference sequence). The CDR3 sequence is 13 residues long. CDR3 region: CASSLRGDYGYTF. DNA for the CDR3: TGTGCCAGCTCGTTGCGGGGCGACTATGGCTACACCTTC.

J is TRBJ1-4 and V is TRBV18; D is unresolved. This CDR3 is 17 amino acids long. Per the germline V gene, CDR1 is KGHSH and CDR2 is LQKENI. Trimming removed 3 bases at V and 0 bases at J, with 14 bases between. This CDR3 is CASSPNGVGATNEKLFF. For the CDR3, the DNA is TGTGCCAGCTCACCCAATGGGGTAGGAGCAACTAATGAAAAACTGTTTTTT.

The V and J genes are TRBV28 and TRBJ1-5; D is undetermined. Germline-derived CDR1 and CDR2 are MDHEN and SYDVKM. This CDR3 region has 16 residues. Between the trimmed V and J ends, which lost 5 bases and 2 bases, there was a span of 16 bases. DNA of the CDR3: TGTGCCAGCAGTCGGGAGGGAGGAGGTCGCAATCAGCCCCAGCATTTT. Protein product: CASSREGGGRNQPQHF.

The J gene is TRBJ1-6, the V gene TRBV13; possible D gene TRBD1, 6 bases. CDR1 is PRHDT, CDR2 FYEKMQ, per germline (reference sequence). This CDR3 has 17 amino acids. V lost 5 bases to trimming and J lost 5 bases, with 19 bases between them. The CDR3 sequence is CASSGDLGGANNSPLHF. The CDR3 bases are TGTGCCAGCAGCGGTGATTTAGGGGGGGCCAATAATTCACCCCTCCACTTT.

The chain recombines TRBV3-1 (or the pseudogene TRBV3-2) with TRBJ1-2, with a tentative D call TRBD1 (5 bases). Trimming pared 4 bases from V and 0 bases from J, leaving 12 bases between. Looked up from germline, CDR1 is LGHDT and CDR2 is YNNKEL (reference sequence). The CDR3 is 15 residues long. The CDR3 DNA follows: TGTGCCAGCAGCCTAAGGGGCCCAGCTAACTATGGCTACACCTTC. It translates to CASSLRGPANYGYTF.

V and J are TRBV7-9 and TRBJ1-2; D might be TRBD1 (5 bases). The CDR3 length is 16 residues. Germline V gene data show CDR1 as SEHNR and CDR2 as FQNEAQ (reference sequence). Between the trimmed V and J ends, which lost 0 bases and 1 base, there was a span of 12 bases. CDR3 sequence reads: CASSLATGTSNYGYTF. In DNA form, the CDR3 reads TGTGCCAGCAGCTTAGCTACAGGAACTAGTAACTATGGCTACACCTTC.

The rearrangement joins TRBV11-2 to TRBJ2-1, with 7 bases fitting TRBD1. Germline-derived CDR1 and CDR2 are SGHAT and FQNNGV. The V and J ends lost 5 bases and 3 bases, in that order; junction bases with no gene match: 7. The CDR3 spans 15 residues. The CDR3 nucleotides read TGTGCCAGCAGCCCCGGGGCAGGGGGCTACAATGAGCAGTTCTTC. It encodes CASSPGAGGYNEQFF.

This clone was observed once. V usage is TRBV5-1 and J usage is TRBJ1-3, with unresolved D. This CDR3 region has 16 residues. Looked up from germline, CDR1 is SGHRS and CDR2 is YFSETQ. V was pared by 4 bases and J by 0 bases, with 14 bases between. This CDR3 reads CASSQTEVYSGNTIYF. The CDR3 coding sequence is TGCGCCAGCAGCCAGACCGAGGTCTACTCTGGAAACACCATATATTTT. Full variable domain (remainder filled in from reference TRBV5-1 and TRBJ1-3): KAGVTQTPRYLIKTRGQQVTLSCSPISGHRSVSWYQQTPGQGLQFLFEYFSETQRNKGNFPGRFSGRQFSNSRSEMNVSTLELGDSALYLCASSQTEVYSGNTIYFGEGSWLTVV.

The rearrangement joins TRBV5-1 to TRBJ2-1; D might be TRBD1 or TRBD2, each matching 5 bases. V was shortened by 5 bases and J by 4 bases, with 16 bases between the two germline ends. Germline lookup yields CDR1 SGHRS and CDR2 YFSETQ. CDR3 size: 15 residues. The CDR3 region has the DNA TGCGCCAGCAGGACTACCGGGACGGCATACAATGAGCAGTTCTTC. Translating it yields CASRTTGTAYNEQFF. Based on the CDR3 plus reference TRBV5-1 and TRBJ2-1, the full variable domain is KAGVTQTPRYLIKTRGQQVTLSCSPISGHRSVSWYQQTPGQGLQFLFEYFSETQRNKGNFPGRFSGRQFSNSRSEMNVSTLELGDSALYLCASRTTGTAYNEQFFGPGTRLTVL.

The gene calls are TRBV4-1 and TRBJ1-1; D call uncertain. V lost 4 bases and J lost 5, with 11 bases in between. This CDR3 contains 13 residues. Per the germline V gene, CDR1 is MGHRA and CDR2 is YSYEKL. The CDR3 nucleotides are TGCGCCAGCAGCCGAGGCAGTTCGACTGAAGCTTTCTTT. It encodes CASSRGSSTEAFF.

This rearrangement joins TRBV30 to TRBJ2-1; D unresolved. The CDR3 runs to 11 residues. V lost 2 bases, J lost 6 bases, and 5 bases lay in between. In germline, CDR1 is GTSNPN, CDR2 SVGIG (reference sequence). This CDR3 reads CAWSRLNEQFF. In DNA form, the CDR3 reads TGTGCCTGGAGTCGACTCAATGAGCAGTTCTTC.

The CDR3 sequence is CASGSQYSNQPQHF. In DNA form, the CDR3 reads TGTGCCAGCGGAAGTCAGTATAGCAATCAGCCCCAGCATTTT. The chain links TRBV6-5 to TRBJ1-5; D is unresolved. CDR3 size: 14 residues. Germline CDR1 MNHEY, CDR2 SVGAGI. V was trimmed by 8 bases and J by 0 bases, leaving 11 bases between them.

The chain recombines TRBV4-3 with TRBJ2-3; 10 bases line up with TRBD2. The germline gives CDR1 LGHNA, CDR2 YSLEER. The CDR3 sequence is 16 residues long. J was trimmed by 4 bases and V by 2 bases; bases with no gene match: 6. The CDR3 sequence is CASSQTQRGGSDTQYF. CDR3 DNA sequence: TGCGCCAGCAGCCAAACCCAGCGGGGGGGGTCAGATACGCAGTATTTT.

The chain couples TRBV10-3 to TRBJ1-5; 8 bases match TRBD1. Germline V lookup: CDR1 ENHRY, CDR2 SYGVKD. The CDR3 has 12 residues. Trimming took 9 bases from V and 6 from J; bases not matched to a gene: 4. CDR3 loop: CAIGQGSQPQHF. DNA of the CDR3: TGTGCCATTGGACAGGGCAGTCAGCCCCAGCATTTT.

The J gene is TRBJ1-4, the V gene TRBV7-2; a possible D gene is TRBD1 (6 bases). Germline V gives CDR1 SGHTA, CDR2 FQGNSA. The CDR3 loop spans 16 amino acids. With 5 bases removed from V and 0 bases from J, the gap between germline ends came to 13 bases. CDR3 DNA: TGTGCCAGCAGCATAATACAGGGAACAACTAATGAAAAACTGTTTTTT. It specifies CASSIIQGTTNEKLFF.